The 3 T cell receptor beta chains below all came from one sample that was sequenced in a study of shared clonotypes between healthy human individuals. Assay: immunoSEQ multiplex PCR; the TCRdb copy retains only in-frame clones and omits some. Of 2 million to 3 million clones in the sample, approximately 93% were seen once. Specimen: naive CD4+ T cells from PBMCs. Subset specified: CD45RA+ positively selected. These receptors were collected from a man younger than 35 in good health. Some clones in this sample may be carry-over from other donors' samples.

The V call is TRBV5-6, the J call TRBJ2-7; 9 nucleotides align to TRBD2. Looked up from germline, CDR1 is SGHDT and CDR2 is YYEEEE. Trimming took 2 bases from V and 4 from J; bases not matched to a gene: 13. CDR3 length equals 17 residues. The CDR3 loop reads CASSFFVYRTSEYEQYF. The CDR3 coding sequence is TGTGCCAGCAGCTTTTTTGTCTATCGGACTAGCGAGTACGAGCAGTACTTC.

The rearrangement uses TRBV27 and TRBJ2-1, with a possible D match to TRBD2 (5 bases). Germline values: CDR1 MNHEY, CDR2 SMNVEV (reference sequence). The V and J ends lost 7 bases and 0 bases respectively, with 13 bases between them. This CDR3 comprises 15 residues. The CDR3 sequence is CASKPLGSSYNEQFF. In DNA form, the CDR3 reads TGTGCCAGCAAGCCTCTGGGGAGCTCCTACAATGAGCAGTTCTTC.

The rearrangement links TRBV7-2 to TRBJ2-2; a weak D match, TRBD2 (6 bases). The V end lost 8 bases, the J end lost 2 bases, and 12 bases lay between the germline ends. CDR1 SGHTA and CDR2 FQGNSA come from the germline V gene. This CDR3 has 14 residues. This CDR3 reads CASSRDFNTGELFF. CDR3 coding DNA: TGTGCCAGCTCCCGGGACTTCAACACCGGGGAGCTGTTTTTT.